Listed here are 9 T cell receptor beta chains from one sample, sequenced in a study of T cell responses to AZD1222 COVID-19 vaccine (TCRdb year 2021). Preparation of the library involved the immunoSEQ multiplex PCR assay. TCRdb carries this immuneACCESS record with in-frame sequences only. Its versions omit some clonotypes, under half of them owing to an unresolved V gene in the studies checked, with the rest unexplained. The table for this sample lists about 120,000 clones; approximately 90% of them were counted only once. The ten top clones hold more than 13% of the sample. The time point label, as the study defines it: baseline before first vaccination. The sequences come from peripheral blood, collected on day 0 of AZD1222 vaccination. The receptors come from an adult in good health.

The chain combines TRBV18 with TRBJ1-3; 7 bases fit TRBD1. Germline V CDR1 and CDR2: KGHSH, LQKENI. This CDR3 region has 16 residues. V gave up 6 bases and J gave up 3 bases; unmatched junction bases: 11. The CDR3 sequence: CASSRDRELYGNTIYF. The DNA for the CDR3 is TGTGCCAGCTCCCGAGACAGGGAGCTCTATGGAAACACCATATATTTT.

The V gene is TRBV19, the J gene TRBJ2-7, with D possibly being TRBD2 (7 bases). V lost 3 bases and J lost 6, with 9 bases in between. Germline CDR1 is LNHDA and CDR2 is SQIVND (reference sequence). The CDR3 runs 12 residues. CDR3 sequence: CASSMGGLEQYF. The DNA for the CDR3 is TGTGCCAGTAGTATGGGGGGGCTCGAGCAGTACTTC.

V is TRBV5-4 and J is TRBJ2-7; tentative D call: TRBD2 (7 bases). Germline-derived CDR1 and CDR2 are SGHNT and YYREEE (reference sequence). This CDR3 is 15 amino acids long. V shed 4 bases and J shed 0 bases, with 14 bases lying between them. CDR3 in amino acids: CASSLGGLNSYEQYF. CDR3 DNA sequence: TGTGCCAGCAGCCTGGGGGGGCTTAACTCCTACGAGCAGTACTTC.

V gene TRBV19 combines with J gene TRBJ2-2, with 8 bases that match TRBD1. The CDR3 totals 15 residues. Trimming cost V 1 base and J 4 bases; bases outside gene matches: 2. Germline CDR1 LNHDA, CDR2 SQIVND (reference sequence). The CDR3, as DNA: TGTGCCAGTAGTATAGGGACAGGGCCCACCGGGGAGCTGTTTTTT. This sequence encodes CASSIGTGPTGELFF.

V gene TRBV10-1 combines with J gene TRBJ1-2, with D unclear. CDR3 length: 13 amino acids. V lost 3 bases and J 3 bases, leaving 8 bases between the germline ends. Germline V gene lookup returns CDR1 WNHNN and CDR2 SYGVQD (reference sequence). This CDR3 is CASSDGLDYGYTF. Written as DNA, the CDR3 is TGCGCCAGCAGTGATGGATTGGACTATGGCTACACCTTC.

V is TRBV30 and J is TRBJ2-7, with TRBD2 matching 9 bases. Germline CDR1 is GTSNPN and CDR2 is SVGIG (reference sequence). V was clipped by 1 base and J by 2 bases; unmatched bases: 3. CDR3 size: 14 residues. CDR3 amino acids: CAWSGAGGAYEQYF. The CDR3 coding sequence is TGTGCCTGGAGTGGGGCGGGAGGGGCCTACGAGCAGTACTTC.

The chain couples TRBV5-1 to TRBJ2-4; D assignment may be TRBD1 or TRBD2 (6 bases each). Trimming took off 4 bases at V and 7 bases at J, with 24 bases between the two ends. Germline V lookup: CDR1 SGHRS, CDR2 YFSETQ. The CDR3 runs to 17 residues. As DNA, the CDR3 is TGCGCCAGCAGCCCTCGAAAGTCCTGGGGGGCGGGGAACATTCAGTACTTC. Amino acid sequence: CASSPRKSWGAGNIQYF.

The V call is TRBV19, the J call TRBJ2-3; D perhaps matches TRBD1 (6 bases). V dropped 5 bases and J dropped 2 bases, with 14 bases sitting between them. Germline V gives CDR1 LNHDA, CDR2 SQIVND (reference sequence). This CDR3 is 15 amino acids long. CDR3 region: CASSPLTGHTDTQYF. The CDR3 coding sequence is TGTGCCAGTAGTCCCTTGACAGGTCACACAGATACGCAGTATTTT.

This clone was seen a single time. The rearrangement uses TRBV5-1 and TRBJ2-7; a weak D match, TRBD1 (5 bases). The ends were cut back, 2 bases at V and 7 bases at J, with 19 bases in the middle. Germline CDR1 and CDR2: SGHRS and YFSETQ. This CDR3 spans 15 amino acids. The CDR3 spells CASSFDIGHQVEQYF. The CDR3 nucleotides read TGCGCCAGCAGCTTTGATATCGGACACCAGGTGGAGCAGTACTTC.